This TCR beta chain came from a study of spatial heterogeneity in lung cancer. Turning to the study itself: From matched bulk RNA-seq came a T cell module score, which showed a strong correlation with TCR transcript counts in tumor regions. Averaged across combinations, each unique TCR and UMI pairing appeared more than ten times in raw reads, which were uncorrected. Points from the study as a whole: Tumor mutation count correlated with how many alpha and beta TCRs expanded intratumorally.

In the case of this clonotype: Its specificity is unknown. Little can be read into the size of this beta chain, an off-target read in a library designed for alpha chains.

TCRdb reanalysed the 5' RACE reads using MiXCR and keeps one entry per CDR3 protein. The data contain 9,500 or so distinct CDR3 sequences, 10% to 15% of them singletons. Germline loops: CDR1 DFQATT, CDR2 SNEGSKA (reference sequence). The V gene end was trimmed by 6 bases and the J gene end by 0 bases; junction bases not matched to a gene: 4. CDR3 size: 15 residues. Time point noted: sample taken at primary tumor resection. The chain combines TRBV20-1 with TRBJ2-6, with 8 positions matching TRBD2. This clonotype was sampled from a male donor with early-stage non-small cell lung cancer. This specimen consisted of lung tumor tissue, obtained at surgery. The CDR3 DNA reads TGCAGTGCCTCACGGGGGGGCTCTGGGGCCAACGTCCTGACTTTC. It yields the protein CSASRGGSGANVLTF.